This T cell receptor (beta chain) originates from a study of blood T cell repertoires in COVID-19 (dated by TCRdb to the early 2020s). For context, the study as a whole: Collaborator samples came from the United States, Italy and Spain and covered acute and convalescent phases of COVID-19. The prospective study material was composed of cDNA or gDNA derived from T cells, B-cell-depleted T cells, or PBMCs. Deeply sampled blood TCRbeta repertoires from subjects exposed to, actively infected with, or recovered from COVID-19 were included in the dataset. The repertoires were released in a freely available public database intended as a resource for research on the immune response to SARS-CoV-2. The samples were drawn from the first 160 participants of the ongoing ImmuneRACE study and from 1,254 subjects provided by 6 global collaborators. A de-identified subject ID, COVID-19 status, age in years and sex were almost always included in the sample metadata. Where HLA class I and class II types were available, the types were taken from metadata supplied by the sample provider, not from assay-based typing. Results and caveats for the whole study, not just this receptor: The amount of clinical and demographic metadata varied by source and participant and was provided uncurated.

The immunoSEQ Assay, a bias-controlled multiplex PCR, was used to amplify TCRbeta CDR3 regions from genomic DNA. The original methods were these. Nucleated cell counts per sample were estimated from amplification of reference gene primers within the assay. Sequence reads were collapsed and filtered to measure the absolute abundance of every unique TCRbeta CDR3 rearrangement. Productive Simpson clonality was computed per sample as the square root of Simpson's diversity index over productive rearrangements. This immuneACCESS table, as held by TCRdb, lists in-frame sequences with V and J called but not all clones. Of the missing ones, under half trace to an unresolved V gene in checked studies; the others have no known cause. V and J calls and clone size follow that table, whereas D and trimming were derived from the DNA. In this sample the table shows some 360,000 clones, approximately 91% of which occur a single time. The ten largest account for just over 1% of the sample.

Enrolling through a virtual design, the prospective study's participants ranged in age from about 18 to 100 years and lived across some 23 United States geographic areas. In the prospective study, cohorts were assigned on the basis of participant-reported clinical history obtained from a screening survey and a study questionnaire. Exposed participants were defined as having been in contact with someone with a PCR-confirmed or clinician-diagnosed COVID-19 case within 2 weeks of study entry. Mobile phlebotomists in the prospective study collected whole blood, serum and a nasopharyngeal or oropharyngeal swab from every participant. Participants in the prospective study had the option to provide additional blood draws and questionnaires over a 2-month period. Before DNA extraction, prospective study blood samples were shipped either frozen or at room temperature. The count of this clone is one. No antigen is known for it. No per-base quality is available; no much larger clone lies one base away.

The CDR3, from cysteine to phenylalanine, totals 16 residues. The DNA shown is the 48-base CDR3, in frame from base 1. The germline V gene gives CDR1 as SGHRS and CDR2 as YFSETQ. Germline trimming: 5 bases from V, 3 bases from J; junction bases outside gene matches: 12. The sample comprised PBMCs or T cells enriched from blood (not recorded which). Recombination joined TRBV5-1 with TRBJ2-3; 7 central nucleotides agree with TRBD2. This receptor was identified in a woman aged 25 to 45 who had been exposed to COVID-19. The CDR3 region reads CASRAGGSRETDTQYF. The DNA sequence is as follows: TGCGCCAGCAGGGCGGGCGGGAGCCGAGAGACAGATACGCAGTATTTT.